The 23 T cell receptor beta chains below come from one sample, sequenced in a study of control samples from healthy donors and cancer patients. Assay: immunoSEQ multiplex PCR; the TCRdb copy retains only in-frame clones and omits some. The repertoire holds about 58,000 clones, with approximately 87% as singletons. The sequenced sample was PBMCs. The receptors originated from a woman aged 55-69 years with lung cancer.

The V gene is TRBV19, the J gene TRBJ2-7; the D gene could be TRBD1 or TRBD2 (7 bases each). Trimming took off 3 bases at V and 6 bases at J, with 21 bases between the two ends. CDR1 and CDR2 (germline): LNHDA, SQIVND (reference sequence). The CDR3 is 16 amino acids. The CDR3 reads CASSIGRQGRLAEQYF. The CDR3 DNA follows: TGTGCCAGTAGTATCGGGCGACAGGGACGACTAGCCGAGCAGTACTTC.

The CDR3 region is CASSLLLAVGEQFF. The CDR3 bases are TGTGCCAGCAGCTTACTACTAGCGGTCGGGGAGCAGTTCTTC. The chain employs TRBV7-2 and TRBJ2-1; TRBD2 matches at 8 bases. This CDR3 is built from 14 residues. Trimming took 2 bases from V and 10 from J; bases not matched to a gene: 7. Germline-derived CDR1 and CDR2 are SGHTA and FQGNSA.

Here the CDR3 reads CASSLAAGGPSYEQYF. The CDR3 bases are TGTGCCAGCAGCTTAGCGGCCGGGGGACCCTCCTACGAGCAGTACTTC. V is TRBV7-8 and J is TRBJ2-7; D might be TRBD2 (6 bases). V was clipped by 0 bases and J by 0 bases, with 12 bases between them. Germline CDR1 reads SGHVS; CDR2 reads FQNEAQ. The CDR3 has 16 amino acids. The full variable domain, with the rest looked up from reference TRBV7-8 and TRBJ2-7, is GAGVSQSPRYKVAKRGQDVALRCDPISGHVSLFWYQQALGQGPEFLTYFQNEAQLDKSGLPSDRFFAERPEGSVSTLKIQRTQQEDSAVYLCASSLAAGGPSYEQYFGPGTRLTVT.

The chain combines TRBV11-2 with TRBJ2-2; perhaps TRBD2 as D (5 bases). This CDR3 has 15 residues. Trimming took off 5 bases at V and 7 bases at J, with 17 bases between the two ends. Germline V gene data show CDR1 as SGHAT and CDR2 as FQNNGV. The CDR3 coding sequence is TGTGCCAGCAGCAACCTAGGGTCTCGGGGCGGGGAGCTGTTTTTT. It encodes CASSNLGSRGGELFF. Full variable domain (missing parts from reference TRBV11-2 and TRBJ2-2): EAGVAQSPRYKIIEKRQSVAFWCNPISGHATLYWYQQILGQGPKLLIQFQNNGVVDDSQLPKDRFSAERLKGVDSTLKIQPAKLEDSAVYLCASSNLGSRGGELFFGEGSRLTVL.

The chain combines TRBV15 with TRBJ1-2; a weak D match, TRBD1 (5 bases). The germline gives CDR1 LNHNV, CDR2 YYDKDF (reference sequence). This CDR3 contains 14 residues. Trimming removed 0 bases at V and 7 bases at J, with 12 bases between. Here the CDR3 reads CATSREGGIGGYTF. The DNA of the CDR3 is TGTGCCACCAGCAGAGAGGGGGGAATAGGTGGCTACACCTTC.

This chain uses TRBV10-1 with TRBJ1-4, with D tentatively TRBD1 (5 bases). The CDR3 has 21 amino acids. Trimming took off 6 bases at V and 0 bases at J, with 29 bases between the two ends. Germline V gene data show CDR1 as WNHNN and CDR2 as SYGVQD (reference sequence). In DNA form, the CDR3 reads TGCGCCAGCAGCCCCTACCCCCGCTGGGGACCCCATCGTGCAACTAATGAAAAACTGTTTTTT. Amino acid sequence: CASSPYPRWGPHRATNEKLFF.

The V and J genes are TRBV6-2 or TRBV6-3 and TRBJ2-1; 8 bases are shared with TRBD2. Unmatched junction bases numbered 4, after V lost 0 bases and J lost 0 bases. Germline-derived CDR1 and CDR2 are MNHEY and SVGEGT. This CDR3 has 17 amino acids. Written as DNA, the CDR3 is TGTGCCAGCAGTTACTCTGGGACTAGTCGCTCCTACAATGAGCAGTTCTTC. It translates to CASSYSGTSRSYNEQFF.

This clone appeared a single time. The CDR3 DNA reads TGCGCCAGCAGCTGGGGACAGGGGCCCCACGAGCAGTACTTC. Translation: CASSWGQGPHEQYF. This chain links TRBV5-1 with TRBJ2-7, with 10 bases lining up with TRBD1. After removal of 3 bases from V and 5 bases from J, the junction contained 5 bases not matched to a gene. This CDR3 comprises 14 residues. Germline-derived CDR1 and CDR2 are SGHRS and YFSETQ.

The chain uses TRBV19 and TRBJ1-4; no firm D call. CDR1 is LNHDA and CDR2 is SQIVND in the germline V gene (reference sequence). Trimming took 5 bases from V and 10 from J, leaving 20 bases between them. This CDR3 is 15 amino acids long. For the CDR3, the DNA is TGTGCCAGTAGTTTCCTTGAGGCGTCAGGCGGAAAACTGTTTTTT. It translates to CASSFLEASGGKLFF.

This chain uses TRBV6-2 or TRBV6-3 with TRBJ2-7; 7 positions agree with TRBD1. V lost 0 bases and J lost 4; bases outside the gene matches: 3. Germline CDR1 reads MNHEY; CDR2 reads SVGEGT. There are 14 residues in the CDR3. The CDR3 DNA sequence: TGTGCCAGCAGTTACTCGACACAGGGGTACGAGCAGTACTTC. Protein product: CASSYSTQGYEQYF.

V and J are TRBV9 and TRBJ1-2, with no clear D. The germline V and J ends were trimmed by 3 bases and 4 bases, with 19 bases remaining between them. CDR1 is SGDLS and CDR2 is YYNGEE in the germline V gene. This CDR3 comprises 16 residues. CDR3 bases: TGTGCCAGCAGCGCCGGCCCTGACACCAGCTCCTATGGCTACACCTTC. It yields the protein CASSAGPDTSSYGYTF.

The rearrangement joins TRBV3-1 (or the pseudogene TRBV3-2) to TRBJ1-2; maybe TRBD1 (5 bases). The CDR3 contains 15 residues. V lost 2 bases, J lost 3 bases, and 13 bases lay in between. CDR1 is LGHDT, CDR2 YNNKEL, per germline (reference sequence). The CDR3 reads CASSQYGEGDYGYTF. CDR3 sequence (DNA): TGTGCCAGCAGCCAATACGGGGAAGGGGACTATGGCTACACCTTC.

The gene calls are TRBV9 and TRBJ1-1; no reliable D call. Germline assignment: CDR1 SGDLS and CDR2 YYNGEE. Deletions cut 3 bases from V and 5 bases from J, with 11 bases between. The CDR3 is 13 amino acids. The CDR3 DNA reads TGTGCCAGCAGCGCAATCCTCCAGACTGAAGCTTTCTTT. Translating it yields CASSAILQTEAFF.

The CDR3 region is CASSLGLGQRNEQFF. In nucleotides, the CDR3 is TGTGCCAGCAGCTTGGGCCTAGGCCAACGCAATGAGCAGTTCTTC. This sequence joins TRBV5-4 and TRBJ2-1; D gene ambiguous. The CDR3 has 15 amino acids. Trimming took 0 bases from V and 6 from J, leaving 13 bases between them. Germline-derived CDR1 and CDR2 are SGHNT and YYREEE (reference sequence).

This chain joins TRBV30 and TRBJ1-5; 7 nucleotides agree with TRBD1. This CDR3 has 13 amino acids. V lost 2 bases to trimming and J lost 7 bases; unmatched junction nucleotides: 5. Germline values: CDR1 GTSNPN, CDR2 SVGIG (reference sequence). The CDR3: CAWSLGGGQPQHF. The DNA of the CDR3 is TGTGCCTGGAGTCTAGGGGGCGGACAGCCCCAGCATTTT. Looking up the rest from reference TRBV30 and TRBJ1-5 gives the full variable domain: SQTIHQWPATLVQPVGSPLSLECTVEGTSNPNLYWYRQAAGRGLQLLFYSVGIGQISSEVPQNLSASRPQDRQFILSSKKLLLSDSGFYLCAWSLGGGQPQHFGDGTRLSIL.

This sequence joins TRBV6-5 and TRBJ1-6; no definite D call. The CDR3 contains 14 residues. CDR1 MNHEY and CDR2 SVGAGI come from the germline V gene. V lost 2 bases and J lost 9, with 11 bases in between. CDR3 loop: CASSYRVWVSPLHF. CDR3 DNA sequence: TGTGCCAGCAGTTACAGGGTGTGGGTTTCACCCCTCCACTTT.

V and J are TRBV5-1 and TRBJ1-4; D remains unclear. The V gene lost 4 bases and the J gene lost 0 bases, with 7 bases spanning the gap. CDR3 size: 14 residues. Germline CDR1 reads SGHRS; CDR2 reads YFSETQ. DNA of the CDR3: TGCGCCAGCAGCCCCCAAGCAACTAATGAAAAACTGTTTTTT. It is translated as CASSPQATNEKLFF.

The chain is built from TRBV3-1 (or the pseudogene TRBV3-2) and TRBJ2-1; TRBD2 is a possible D gene (5 bases). The germline V gene encodes CDR1 LGHDT and CDR2 YNNKEL (reference sequence). The CDR3 spans 14 residues. Trimming took 1 base from V and 7 from J, leaving 11 bases between them. The CDR3 DNA sequence: TGTGCCAGCAGCCAAGGACGACTAACGAATGAGCAGTTCTTC. Translated, it gives CASSQGRLTNEQFF.

The J gene is TRBJ1-1, the V gene TRBV7-9; the match to TRBD1 covers 7 bases. CDR3 length equals 15 residues. CDR1 and CDR2 (germline): SEHNR, FQNEAQ (reference sequence). The ends lost 5 bases at V and 3 bases at J; junction bases unmatched: 9. The CDR3, as DNA: TGTGCCAGCAGCCCCCGGGACAGAGGGGACACTGAAGCTTTCTTT. Residues: CASSPRDRGDTEAFF.

The V and J genes are TRBV24-1 and TRBJ2-7, with D tentatively TRBD1 (6 bases). Germline V gene data show CDR1 as KGHDR and CDR2 as SFDVKD. This CDR3 has 15 residues. Trimming took 0 bases from V and 4 from J, leaving 12 bases between them. CDR3 amino acids: CATSDLRRGAYEQYF. CDR3 DNA sequence: TGTGCCACCAGTGATTTGCGCAGGGGCGCTTACGAGCAGTACTTC.

The V call is TRBV7-2, the J call TRBJ1-4; D is undetermined. The V gene's germline CDR1 is SGHTA and CDR2 FQGNSA. The CDR3 has 14 residues. Trimming removed 6 bases from V and 4 bases from J, with 12 bases in between. The CDR3 DNA reads TGTGCCAGCAGGCCCCAGCGGGGTAATGAAAAACTGTTTTTT. Translated, it gives CASRPQRGNEKLFF.

About this clone: Within the sample, other DNA sequences also encode this same CDR3. V and J are TRBV28 and TRBJ2-7; D not resolved. Germline loops: CDR1 MDHEN, CDR2 SYDVKM. The V end was cut by 3 bases, the J end by 4 bases, with 4 bases between. The length of the CDR3 is 11 residues. The DNA for the CDR3 is TGTGCCAGCAGTTTGGGGTACGAGCAGTACTTC. Its translation: CASSLGYEQYF.

The rearrangement uses TRBV19 and TRBJ1-2, with D unclear. Trimming took off 11 bases at V and 2 bases at J, with 12 bases between the two ends. This CDR3 has 12 amino acids. Germline-derived CDR1 and CDR2 are LNHDA and SQIVND (reference sequence). The CDR3 region is CAGAHRNYGYTF. CDR3 DNA sequence: TGTGCCGGCGCTCATCGAAACTATGGCTACACCTTC.